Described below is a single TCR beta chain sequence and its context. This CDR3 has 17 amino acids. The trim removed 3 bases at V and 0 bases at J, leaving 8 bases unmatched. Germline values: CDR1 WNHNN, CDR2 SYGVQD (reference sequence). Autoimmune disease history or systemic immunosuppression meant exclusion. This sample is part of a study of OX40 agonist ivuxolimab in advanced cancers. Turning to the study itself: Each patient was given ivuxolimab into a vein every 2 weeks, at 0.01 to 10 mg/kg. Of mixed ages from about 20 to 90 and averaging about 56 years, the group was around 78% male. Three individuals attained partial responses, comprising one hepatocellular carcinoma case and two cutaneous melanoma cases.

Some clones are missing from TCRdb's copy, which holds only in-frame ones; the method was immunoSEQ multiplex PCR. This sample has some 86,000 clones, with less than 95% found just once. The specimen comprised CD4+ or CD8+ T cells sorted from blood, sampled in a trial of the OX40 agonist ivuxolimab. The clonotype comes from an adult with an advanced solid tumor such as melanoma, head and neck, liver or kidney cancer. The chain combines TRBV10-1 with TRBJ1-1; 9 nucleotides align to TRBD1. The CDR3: CASSDGLDRGLNTEAFF. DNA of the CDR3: TGCGCCAGCAGTGATGGATTGGACAGGGGTCTGAACACTGAAGCTTTCTTT.